The rows below give T cell receptor beta chains drawn from one sample of a study of response to subunit inactivated influenza vaccine. In TCRdb, the RT-PCR reads were re-called with MiXCR into one record per CDR3 protein. The repertoire holds about 520,000 distinct CDR3 sequences, with roughly 25% as singletons. Sequencing used CD4+ T cells sorted from PBMCs, obtained more than 4 days after vaccination. All receptors come from a man aged 45-65 years who received an inactivated influenza vaccine. Each CDR3 is given with its conserved first and last residue. The D gene is left open where the match is weak. Part of the rows lack a size; the others show once, few, many or a class for expanded clones.

abundance: few; d_gene: NA; j_gene: TRBJ1-2; v_gene: TRBV5-1; CDR3aa: CASSLGQSYGYTF; CDR3nt: TGCGCCAGCAGCTTGGGACAGAGTTATGGCTACACCTTC
abundance: NA; d_gene: NA; j_gene: TRBJ2-2; v_gene: TRBV4-3; CDR3aa: CASSQLTGELFF; CDR3nt: TGCGCCAGCAGCCAACTTACCGGGGAGCTGTTTTTT
abundance: few; d_gene: NA; j_gene: TRBJ2-1; v_gene: TRBV5-1; CDR3aa: CASSLEVSVLSYNEQFF; CDR3nt: TGCGCCAGCAGCTTGGAGGTGTCAGTCCTCTCCTACAATGAGCAGTTCTTC
abundance: few; d_gene: TRBD1; j_gene: TRBJ1-2; v_gene: TRBV20-1; CDR3aa: CSAGRPGTGTHGYTF; CDR3nt: TGCAGTGCGGGACGGCCCGGGACAGGCACACATGGCTACACCTTC
abundance: NA; d_gene: NA; j_gene: TRBJ2-5; v_gene: TRBV4-1; CDR3aa: CASSLYSRETQYF; CDR3nt: TGCGCCAGCAGCTTATACTCTAGGGAGACCCAGTACTTC
abundance: NA; d_gene: TRBD2; j_gene: TRBJ2-1; v_gene: TRBV4-1; CDR3aa: CASSHQAGGPDEQFF; CDR3nt: TGCGCCAGCAGCCATCAAGCGGGAGGGCCTGATGAGCAGTTCTTC
abundance: NA; d_gene: NA; j_gene: TRBJ2-1; v_gene: TRBV12-3/TRBV12-4; CDR3aa: CASSWRRASSYNEQFF; CDR3nt: TGTGCCAGCAGTTGGCGAAGGGCGAGCTCCTACAATGAGCAGTTCTTC
abundance: NA; d_gene: NA; j_gene: TRBJ2-7; v_gene: TRBV10-3; CDR3aa: CAISGSGRRFSSYEQYF; CDR3nt: TGTGCCATCAGTGGTTCCGGACGCCGCTTCAGCTCCTACGAGCAGTACTTC
abundance: NA; d_gene: NA; j_gene: TRBJ2-3; v_gene: TRBV5-1; CDR3aa: CASSLDSGRTDTQYF; CDR3nt: TGCGCCAGCAGCTTGGACAGCGGCCGCACAGATACGCAGTATTTT
abundance: few; d_gene: NA; j_gene: TRBJ2-5; v_gene: TRBV28; CDR3aa: CASKRFQETQYF; CDR3nt: TGTGCCAGCAAGAGGTTTCAAGAGACCCAGTACTTC
abundance: NA; d_gene: NA; j_gene: TRBJ1-1; v_gene: TRBV18; CDR3aa: CASSPLNGNTEAFF; CDR3nt: TGTGCCAGCTCCCCGCTAAACGGGAACACTGAAGCTTTCTTT
abundance: few; d_gene: TRBD1; j_gene: TRBJ1-3; v_gene: TRBV5-1; CDR3aa: CASSSGSGTASSHSGNTIYF; CDR3nt: TGCGCCAGCAGCTCCGGATCCGGGACAGCTTCATCGCACTCTGGAAACACCATATATTTT
abundance: NA; d_gene: NA; j_gene: TRBJ2-1; v_gene: TRBV20-1; CDR3aa: CSADSPNYNEQFF; CDR3nt: TGCAGTGCCGACTCCCCCAACTACAATGAGCAGTTCTTC
abundance: NA; d_gene: TRBD1; j_gene: TRBJ1-5; v_gene: TRBV29-1; CDR3aa: CSVAPRTGRSNQPQHF; CDR3nt: TGCAGCGTTGCGCCCCGGACAGGGCGGAGTAATCAGCCCCAGCATTTT
abundance: few; d_gene: NA; j_gene: TRBJ2-3; v_gene: TRBV29-1; CDR3aa: CSVRGAGSTDTQYF; CDR3nt: TGCAGCGTTCGGGGGGCGGGGAGCACAGATACGCAGTATTTT
abundance: NA; d_gene: TRBD1; j_gene: TRBJ1-1; v_gene: TRBV20-1; CDR3aa: CSAADRDNTEAFF; CDR3nt: TGCAGTGCTGCGGACAGGGACAACACTGAAGCTTTCTTT
abundance: many; d_gene: TRBD1; j_gene: TRBJ2-7; v_gene: TRBV5-1; CDR3aa: CASSGRDSIYEQYF; CDR3nt: TGCGCCAGCAGCGGCCGGGACAGTATCTACGAGCAGTACTTC
abundance: NA; d_gene: NA; j_gene: TRBJ2-2; v_gene: TRBV15; CDR3aa: CATSTISGAITGELFF; CDR3nt: TGTGCCACCAGCACTATTAGCGGTGCTATCACCGGGGAGCTGTTTTTT
abundance: NA; d_gene: NA; j_gene: TRBJ2-5; v_gene: TRBV7-2; CDR3aa: CASSLGRSGGRNF; CDR3nt: TGTGCCAGCAGCTTAGGGAGGTCGGGCGGCCGAAACTTC
abundance: NA; d_gene: NA; j_gene: TRBJ2-3; v_gene: TRBV5-1; CDR3aa: CASSLALLGADTQYF; CDR3nt: TGCGCCAGCAGCTTGGCACTCTTGGGTGCAGATACGCAGTATTTT
abundance: NA; d_gene: NA; j_gene: TRBJ2-7; v_gene: TRBV12-3/TRBV12-4; CDR3aa: CASSNGRIHPYEQYF; CDR3nt: TGTGCCAGCAGTAATGGACGGATCCATCCCTACGAGCAGTACTTC
abundance: few; d_gene: NA; j_gene: TRBJ1-1; v_gene: TRBV12-3/TRBV12-4; CDR3aa: CASSSDRWGEAFF; CDR3nt: TGTGCCAGCAGCTCGGACCGCTGGGGTGAAGCTTTCTTT
abundance: NA; d_gene: NA; j_gene: TRBJ2-3; v_gene: TRBV25-1; CDR3aa: CASSDAGTARIELKQYF; CDR3nt: TGTGCCAGCAGTGACGCGGGGACAGCCCGTATCGAACTAAAGCAGTATTTT
abundance: once; d_gene: TRBD1; j_gene: TRBJ2-5; v_gene: TRBV20-1; CDR3aa: CSAEWTGKETQYF; CDR3nt: TGCAGTGCAGAATGGACAGGGAAAGAGACCCAGTACTTC
abundance: few; d_gene: TRBD1; j_gene: TRBJ2-3; v_gene: TRBV20-1; CDR3aa: CSASSTGVSTDTQYF; CDR3nt: TGCAGTGCTAGCTCGACAGGGGTTAGCACAGATACGCAGTATTTT
abundance: few; d_gene: NA; j_gene: TRBJ2-1; v_gene: TRBV2; CDR3aa: CASSERRLDYNEQFF; CDR3nt: TGTGCCAGCAGTGAACGGCGGCTGGATTACAATGAGCAGTTCTTC
abundance: few; d_gene: TRBD2; j_gene: TRBJ2-1; v_gene: TRBV7-6; CDR3aa: CASSLGLADEQFF; CDR3nt: TGTGCCAGCAGCTTAGGCCTAGCGGACGAGCAGTTCTTC
abundance: few; d_gene: NA; j_gene: TRBJ1-2; v_gene: TRBV29-1; CDR3aa: CSVRLDGPPYGYTF; CDR3nt: TGCAGCGTGCGTCTAGACGGGCCCCCCTATGGCTACACCTTC
abundance: few; d_gene: TRBD2; j_gene: TRBJ2-4; v_gene: TRBV5-5; CDR3aa: CASSLPTSGAKNIQYF; CDR3nt: TGTGCCAGCAGCCTCCCGACTAGCGGGGCGAAAAACATTCAGTACTTC
abundance: NA; d_gene: TRBD1; j_gene: TRBJ2-7; v_gene: TRBV3-1; CDR3aa: CASSQGQGRREQYF; CDR3nt: TGTGCCAGCAGCCAGGGACAGGGGAGGAGGGAGCAGTACTTC
abundance: few; d_gene: TRBD2; j_gene: TRBJ2-5; v_gene: TRBV20-1; CDR3aa: CSARRLREGGETQYF; CDR3nt: TGCAGTGCCCGTCGATTGCGGGAGGGGGGCGAGACCCAGTACTTC
abundance: few; d_gene: TRBD2; j_gene: TRBJ2-2; v_gene: TRBV5-1; CDR3aa: CASSFSLADTGELFF; CDR3nt: TGCGCCAGCAGCTTTAGTCTAGCGGACACCGGGGAGCTGTTTTTT
abundance: few; d_gene: NA; j_gene: TRBJ2-2; v_gene: TRBV5-5; CDR3aa: CASSLAYREAGGELFF; CDR3nt: TGTGCCAGCAGCTTGGCCTACAGGGAGGCAGGCGGGGAGCTGTTTTTT
abundance: few; d_gene: NA; j_gene: TRBJ2-1; v_gene: TRBV6-2/TRBV6-3; CDR3aa: CASSNSLNNEQFF; CDR3nt: TGTGCCAGCAGTAACTCACTTAACAATGAGCAGTTCTTC
abundance: NA; d_gene: TRBD2; j_gene: TRBJ2-7; v_gene: TRBV11-2; CDR3aa: CASSLSTGLAGSYEQYF; CDR3nt: TGTGCCAGCAGCTTATCAACCGGACTAGCGGGGTCCTACGAGCAGTACTTC
abundance: NA; d_gene: TRBD1; j_gene: TRBJ2-7; v_gene: TRBV29-1; CDR3aa: CSARQGAYYEQYF; CDR3nt: TGCAGCGCCAGACAGGGGGCATATTACGAGCAGTACTTC
abundance: NA; d_gene: NA; j_gene: TRBJ1-2; v_gene: TRBV12-3/TRBV12-4; CDR3aa: CASSLVGLQSPKEGYTF; CDR3nt: TGTGCCAGCAGTTTAGTAGGGCTTCAATCACCGAAGGAGGGCTACACCTTC
abundance: few; d_gene: TRBD1; j_gene: TRBJ2-7; v_gene: TRBV9; CDR3aa: CASSDGQGLYEQYF; CDR3nt: TGTGCCAGCAGCGATGGACAGGGGCTCTACGAGCAGTACTTC
abundance: few; d_gene: NA; j_gene: TRBJ1-1; v_gene: TRBV6-5; CDR3aa: CASSYERRNTEAFF; CDR3nt: TGTGCCAGCAGTTACGAAAGGAGGAACACTGAAGCTTTCTTT